This T cell receptor (beta chain) came from a study of blood T cell repertoires in COVID-19. Whole-study context: Samples taken during acute and convalescent COVID-19 were collected in the United States, Italy and Spain. Sources were T cells, B-cell-depleted T cells, or PBMCs; the material itself was cDNA or gDNA.

As processed by the authors: For nucleated cells, counts were estimated from reference gene primer amplification. Method: immunoSEQ multiplex PCR; TCRdb's copy keeps in-frame clones and lacks some. V, J and clone size derive from that table, while D and trimming were established from the DNA sequence. The sample has about 120,000 clones, about 90% seen once. The sequencing sample was made of peripheral blood. This sequence originates from a woman between 65 and 79 years old with acute or convalescent COVID-19.

In DNA, the CDR3 is TGTGCCAGCAGTGAAGAGGACAGCTCCTACAATGAGCAGTTCTTC. This gives the protein CASSEEDSSYNEQFF. The chain is built from TRBV2 and TRBJ2-1; D is perhaps TRBD1 (6 bases). CDR1 and CDR2 from the germline V gene are SNHLY and FYNNEI. The V gene lost 1 base and the J gene lost 0 bases, with 7 bases spanning the gap. The CDR3 contains 15 residues.